Below are 21 T cell receptor beta chains sequenced from a single sample in a study of blood T cell repertoires in COVID-19 (TCRdb year 2020). Libraries were prepared through the immunoSEQ multiplex PCR assay. What TCRdb holds here is the immuneACCESS table cut down to in-frame rearrangements. Part of the clones is not present; checked against another copy, under half of the missing clones reflect an unresolved V gene, and the others are unexplained. The sample table lists under 300,000 clones, 70% to 90% of them with a count of one. The ten largest clones represent around 14% of the sample. The material sequenced was peripheral blood. The receptors stem from a woman between 70 and 85 years old with COVID-19, enrolled during active disease.

This clone was seen a few times. This chain connects TRBV6-5 to TRBJ1-3, with D unclear. This CDR3 has 13 residues. The V gene's germline CDR1 is MNHEY and CDR2 SVGAGI. V lost 6 bases and J lost 4, with 10 bases in between. This chain's CDR3 is CASRSPGGNTIYF. The CDR3 nucleotides are TGTGCCAGCAGGTCCCCGGGAGGAAACACCATATATTTT.

The chain recombines TRBV24-1 with TRBJ2-3, with 7 nucleotides matching TRBD1. With 6 bases clipped from V and 2 bases from J, the junction kept 7 bases outside the gene matches. This CDR3 is 15 amino acids long. Germline V gives CDR1 KGHDR, CDR2 SFDVKD. The CDR3 nucleotides read TGTGCCACCAGTCCGGGACAGATAAACACAGATACGCAGTATTTT. Its protein product is CATSPGQINTDTQYF.

J is TRBJ2-3 and V is TRBV7-3; 11 bases fit TRBD2. V trimming: 4 bases; J trimming: 3 bases; junction bases outside the gene matches: 6. This CDR3 has 16 amino acids. CDR1 and CDR2 from the germline V gene are SGHTA and FQGTGA. The CDR3 nucleotides are TGTGCCAGCAGCTCCACCGGGACTAGCGGAACAGATACGCAGTATTTT. Translating gives CASSSTGTSGTDTQYF.

V and J are TRBV2 and TRBJ2-7; a weak D match, TRBD1 (5 bases). V shed 0 bases and J shed 2 bases, with 11 bases lying between them. Germline lookup yields CDR1 SNHLY and CDR2 FYNNEI. The CDR3 length is 15 residues. CDR3 bases: TGTGCCAGCAGTGAAGCTACAGGCCGACCCTACGAGCAGTACTTC. This gives the protein CASSEATGRPYEQYF. Supplemented by reference TRBV2 and TRBJ2-7, the full variable domain reads EPEVTQTPSHQVTQMGQEVILRCVPISNHLYFYWYRQILGQKVEFLVSFYNNEISEKSEIFDDQFSVERPDGSNFTLKIRSTKLEDSAMYFCASSEATGRPYEQYFGPGTRLTVT.

The chain carries TRBV14 and TRBJ1-3; no definite D call. This CDR3 comprises 16 residues. V was pared by 4 bases and J by 0 bases, with 13 bases between. CDR1 and CDR2 from the germline V gene are SGHDN and FVKESK. The CDR3 loop reads CASSPLLGSSGNTIYF. CDR3 bases: TGTGCCAGCAGCCCCCTCCTCGGGAGCTCTGGAAACACCATATATTTT.

The genes are TRBV6-8 and TRBJ1-1; maybe TRBD1 (6 bases). Per the germline V gene, CDR1 is MNHGY and CDR2 is SAAAGT. The CDR3 covers 14 residues. Trimming took off 6 bases at V and 2 bases at J, with 13 bases between the two ends. DNA of the CDR3: TGTGCCAGCAGCATGACAGGAGGAAACACTGAAGCTTTCTTT. Translating it yields CASSMTGGNTEAFF.

The chain employs TRBV6-6 and TRBJ1-1; 9 nucleotides match TRBD1. Per the germline V gene, CDR1 is MNHNY and CDR2 is SVGAGI (reference sequence). The V and J ends lost 1 base and 3 bases, in that order; junction bases with no gene match: 3. The CDR3 is 15 amino acids. DNA for the CDR3: TGTGCCAGCAGTTACTTCGGACAGGGGTACACTGAAGCTTTCTTT. Translating it yields CASSYFGQGYTEAFF.

There are a few counts of this clone. This chain connects TRBV5-8 to TRBJ2-1; perhaps TRBD1 as D (6 bases). The germline V gene has CDR1 SGHTS and CDR2 YDEGEE. V was trimmed by 1 base and J by 9 bases, leaving 14 bases between them. The CDR3 is 14 amino acids. CDR3 in amino acids: CASSLTGSGSEQFF. CDR3 DNA sequence: TGTGCCAGCAGCTTGACAGGGTCTGGGAGTGAGCAGTTCTTC.

This clone was counted once. The chain carries TRBV24-1 and TRBJ1-4; D might be TRBD1 (5 bases). Trimming shortened V by 0 bases and J by 10 bases, and 8 bases separated the two germline ends. Germline V gene sequence: CDR1 KGHDR, CDR2 SFDVKD. This CDR3 has 13 residues. The CDR3 loop reads CATSDLQGGKLFF. The CDR3 DNA reads as TGTGCCACCAGTGATTTGCAGGGAGGAAAACTGTTTTTT.

The CDR3 DNA reads TGTGCCAGCAGCCACATCCTCGACAGGGGGCGAATCGGGGAGCTGTTTTTT. It is translated as CASSHILDRGRIGELFF. The rearrangement links TRBV7-9 to TRBJ2-2; 10 bases fit TRBD1. J lost 7 bases, V lost 5 bases, and 13 bases had no gene match. Germline lookup yields CDR1 SEHNR and CDR2 FQNEAQ (reference sequence). This CDR3 is 17 amino acids long.

This rearrangement joins TRBV9 to TRBJ2-1; 10 nucleotides match TRBD1. Germline V gene sequence: CDR1 SGDLS, CDR2 YYNGEE. Trimming at V came to 4 bases and at J to 4 bases, leaving 5 bases not matched to a gene. This CDR3 is built from 15 residues. CDR3 sequence reads: CASSSGGQGYNEQFF. CDR3 DNA: TGTGCCAGCAGCTCAGGGGGACAGGGGTACAATGAGCAGTTCTTC.

The genes are TRBV5-6 and TRBJ2-2; no clear D. The CDR3 loop spans 15 amino acids. Trimming shortened V by 0 bases and J by 4 bases, and 10 bases separated the two germline ends. CDR1 is SGHDT, CDR2 YYEEEE, per germline. Written as DNA, the CDR3 is TGTGCCAGCAGCTTGGCCGCGAGCTTCACCGGGGAGCTGTTTTTT. Translated: CASSLAASFTGELFF.

The chain employs TRBV13 and TRBJ2-7; unclear D gene. Germline lookup yields CDR1 PRHDT and CDR2 FYEKMQ (reference sequence). V was pared by 1 base and J by 3 bases, with 7 bases between. The CDR3 has 13 amino acids. Here the CDR3 DNA reads TGTGCCAGCAGCTTAGCAGGTCTCTACGAGCAGTACTTC. Residues: CASSLAGLYEQYF.

This chain joins TRBV10-3 and TRBJ1-4; D is possibly TRBD1 (5 bases). This CDR3 is 16 amino acids long. Trimming took off 3 bases at V and 0 bases at J, with 11 bases between the two ends. Germline V gene data show CDR1 as ENHRY and CDR2 as SYGVKD. The CDR3 is CAISDGAGTTNEKLFF. The CDR3 DNA is TGTGCCATCAGTGATGGGGCAGGGACAACTAATGAAAAACTGTTTTTT.

The CDR3 spells CASQPQRGAYEQYF. Written as DNA, the CDR3 is TGTGCCAGCCAACCCCAACGGGGGGCGTACGAGCAGTACTTC. The rearrangement joins TRBV2 to TRBJ2-7, with D perhaps matching TRBD2 (7 bases). Germline lookup yields CDR1 SNHLY and CDR2 FYNNEI. The CDR3 has 14 amino acids. The germline V and J ends were trimmed by 8 bases and 4 bases, with 18 bases remaining between them.

The rearrangement uses TRBV5-6 and TRBJ1-2, with a possible D match to TRBD1 (5 bases). CDR3 length: 13 residues. V was shortened by 2 bases and J by 5 bases, with 10 bases between the two germline ends. Germline-derived CDR1 and CDR2 are SGHDT and YYEEEE. This chain's CDR3 is CASSFQGAYGYTF. DNA of the CDR3: TGTGCCAGCAGCTTCCAAGGGGCTTATGGCTACACCTTC.

The gene calls are TRBV7-2 and TRBJ2-7; 8 bases are a match to TRBD2. The CDR3 spans 17 residues. Trimming at V came to 0 bases and at J to 3 bases, leaving 10 bases not matched to a gene. CDR1 SGHTA and CDR2 FQGNSA come from the germline V gene. CDR3 sequence: CASSLAGGTSGLYEQYF. For the CDR3, the DNA is TGTGCCAGCAGCTTAGCGGGGGGTACTAGCGGACTCTACGAGCAGTACTTC.

The CDR3 sequence is CASSPTGGSNSPLHF. CDR3 nucleotides: TGTGCCAGCTCACCCACCGGAGGGTCTAATTCACCCCTCCACTTT. This sequence joins TRBV18 and TRBJ1-6; D ambiguous. V was trimmed by 3 bases and J by 6 bases, leaving 12 bases between them. Germline CDR1 reads KGHSH; CDR2 reads LQKENI. The CDR3 contains 15 residues.

This clone was detected a few times. CDR3 residues: CASSQGGPGQGRTGELFF. Here the CDR3 DNA reads TGCGCCAGCAGCCAAGGGGGACCGGGACAGGGAAGGACCGGGGAGCTGTTTTTT. V is TRBV4-1 and J is TRBJ2-2, with TRBD1 matching over 9 bases. Germline CDR1 reads MGHRA; CDR2 reads YSYEKL. The CDR3 is made up of 18 amino acids. The ends lost 1 base at V and 5 bases at J; junction bases unmatched: 11.

The chain combines TRBV6-5 with TRBJ1-6, with D possibly being TRBD1 (6 bases). Germline-derived CDR1 and CDR2 are MNHEY and SVGAGI. There are 13 residues in the CDR3. Trimming took 6 bases from V and 10 from J, leaving 13 bases between them. The CDR3 nucleotides are TGTGCCAGCAGAACAGGGTTAATATCACCCCTCCACTTT. Translated, it gives CASRTGLISPLHF.

V usage is TRBV7-3 and J usage is TRBJ2-7, with 9 bases identical to TRBD1. The CDR3 is 16 residues long. With 2 bases clipped from V and 0 bases from J, the junction kept 5 bases outside the gene matches. Germline CDR1 reads SGHTA; CDR2 reads FQGTGA. In DNA form, the CDR3 reads TGTGCCAGCAGCTTAGGGACAGGGTTTCCCTCCTACGAGCAGTACTTC. It encodes CASSLGTGFPSYEQYF.